This TCR beta chain was observed in a study of T cell responses to AZD1222 COVID-19 vaccine. This clone was detected only once. The same CDR3 arises from other DNA sequences in this sample as well. This CDR3 region has 17 residues. After removal of 1 base from V and 3 bases from J, the junction contained 7 bases not matched to a gene. Germline V gene sequence: CDR1 SGHTA, CDR2 FQGNSA. Produced via immunoSEQ multiplex PCR; TCRdb's table is partial and in-frame only. In the table there are some 250,000 clones, around 93% of which are singletons. The source is an adult who received the AZD1222 COVID-19 vaccine. The specimen was peripheral blood, collected 28 days after the second AZD1222 dose. This chain uses TRBV7-2 with TRBJ2-1; 9 positions agree with TRBD2. The chain's CDR3 is CASSLVLAGGGYNEQFF. In DNA, the CDR3 is TGTGCCAGCAGCTTAGTACTCGCGGGGGGGGGCTACAATGAGCAGTTCTTC.